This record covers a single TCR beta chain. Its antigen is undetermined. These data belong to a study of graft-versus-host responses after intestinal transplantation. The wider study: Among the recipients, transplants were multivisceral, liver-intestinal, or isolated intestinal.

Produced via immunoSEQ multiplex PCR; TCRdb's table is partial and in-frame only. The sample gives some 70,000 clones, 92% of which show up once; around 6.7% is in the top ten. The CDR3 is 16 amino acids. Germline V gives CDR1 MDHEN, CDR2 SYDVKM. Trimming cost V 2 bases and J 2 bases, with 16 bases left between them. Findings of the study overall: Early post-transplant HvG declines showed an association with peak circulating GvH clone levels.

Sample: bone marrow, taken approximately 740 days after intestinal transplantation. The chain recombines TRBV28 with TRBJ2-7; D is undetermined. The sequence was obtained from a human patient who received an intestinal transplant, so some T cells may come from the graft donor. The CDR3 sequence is CASSLHGSQLTYEQYF. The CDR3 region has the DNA TGTGCCAGCAGTTTACATGGATCACAGCTCACCTACGAGCAGTACTTC.